This T cell receptor beta chain appears in the sequencing data of a study of graft-versus-host responses after intestinal transplantation. TCRdb's table, derived via immunoSEQ multiplex PCR, lists solely in-frame clones and lacks some. There are fewer than 65,000 clones in the sample; roughly nine tenths occur only once, and 0.55% to 0.65% lies in the top ten. This clone appeared a single time. Its matching antigen is unknown. The CDR3 runs 14 residues. Deletions cut 8 bases from V and 6 bases from J, with 19 bases between. The germline V gene has CDR1 LNHDA and CDR2 SQIVND (reference sequence). The receptor comes from a human donor who was the organ donor for an intestinal transplant. The chain links TRBV19 to TRBJ1-2; no firm D call. Source: unstimulated CD4+ T cells sorted from spleen or lymph node cells, taken before transplant. CDR3 residues: CASAETGRKNGYTF. The CDR3 DNA reads as TGTGCCAGTGCTGAGACCGGGAGGAAGAATGGCTACACCTTC.